The 29 T cell receptor beta chains in this list originate from one sample, sequenced in a study of CD8 T cells in Susac syndrome. An input of roughly 0.45 to 1 ug of RNA was subjected to reverse transcription using random hexamers. TCRdb re-called the immunoSEQ multiplex PCR reads with MiXCR, one entry per CDR3 protein. The repertoire holds around 80,000 distinct CDR3 sequences, with approximately 94% as singletons. Specimen: CD8+ T cells from PBMCs. The source is a human donor with Susac syndrome.

This clonotype was seen a handful of times. This chain connects TRBV4-3 to TRBJ2-6, with 7 nucleotides matching TRBD1. J was trimmed by 0 bases and V by 0 bases; bases with no gene match: 11. The CDR3 runs to 20 residues. The germline V gene encodes CDR1 LGHNA and CDR2 YSLEER. In DNA form, the CDR3 reads TGCGCCAGCAGCCAAGATCTGTCGGAGACAGGGAGCTCTGGGGCCAACGTCCTGACTTTC. It codes for CASSQDLSETGSSGANVLTF.

The V gene is TRBV12-3 or TRBV12-4, the J gene TRBJ2-6; D call uncertain. This CDR3 is built from 14 residues. Trimming cost V 3 bases and J 4 bases, with 7 bases left between them. The CDR3 protein is CASSLMRGANVLTF. The CDR3 coding sequence is TGTGCCAGCAGTTTGATGCGGGGGGCCAACGTCCTGACTTTC.

The V call is TRBV28, the J call TRBJ1-2, with 10 nucleotides matching TRBD1. Germline CDR1 MDHEN, CDR2 SYDVKM. This CDR3 spans 17 amino acids. V was pared by 5 bases and J by 4 bases, with 13 bases of the junction left unmatched. This CDR3 is CASSISLGTGALYGYTF. Written as DNA, the CDR3 is TGTGCCAGCAGTATAAGTTTGGGGACAGGGGCACTCTATGGCTACACCTTC.

The CDR3 loop reads CASSLAAIYEQYF. Here the CDR3 DNA reads TGTGCCAGCAGTTTAGCGGCCATCTACGAGCAGTACTTC. The chain joins TRBV12-3 or TRBV12-4 to TRBJ2-7; D uncertain. Trimming stripped 0 bases from V and 3 bases from J, with 6 bases between. This CDR3 spans 13 amino acids.

The rearrangement links TRBV12-5 to TRBJ1-2, with D unclear. Deletions cut 1 base from V and 7 bases from J, with 10 bases between. The CDR3 spans 13 residues. Germline-derived CDR1 and CDR2 are LGHNT and FRNRAP. The CDR3 nucleotides read TGTGCTAGTGGTTTGGAATTGCAGTTTGGCTACACCTTC. This gives the protein CASGLELQFGYTF.

This chain links TRBV2 with TRBJ2-1; 10 bases fit TRBD2. CDR3 length: 15 amino acids. Germline CDR1 and CDR2: SNHLY and FYNNEI. V trimming: 2 bases; J trimming: 5 bases; junction bases outside the gene matches: 3. CDR3 amino acids: CASSETSGADNEQFF. The CDR3 DNA sequence: TGTGCCAGCAGTGAAACTAGCGGGGCCGACAATGAGCAGTTCTTC.

V and J are TRBV5-1 and TRBJ1-1, with TRBD1 identical over 8 bases. The CDR3 covers 15 residues. V shed 0 bases, J shed 4 bases, and the junction held 5 bases outside the gene matches. Germline loops: CDR1 SGHRS, CDR2 YFSETQ. The CDR3: CASSLGGQEVTEAFF. The CDR3 DNA reads as TGCGCCAGCAGCTTGGGGGGACAGGAGGTCACTGAAGCTTTCTTT.

The rearrangement uses TRBV9 and TRBJ2-5; D call uncertain. V lost 3 bases and J 2 bases, leaving 8 bases between the germline ends. CDR3 length equals 13 residues. Germline CDR1 SGDLS, CDR2 YYNGEE. The CDR3: CASSGLGQETQYF. CDR3 in DNA: TGTGCCAGCAGCGGATTAGGTCAAGAGACCCAGTACTTC.

This clonotype showed up just once. The chain combines TRBV18 with TRBJ2-1, with a tentative D call TRBD2 (5 bases). Trimming pared 5 bases from V and 15 bases from J, leaving 17 bases between. CDR1 is KGHSH, CDR2 LQKENI, per germline. This CDR3 is built from 12 residues. The CDR3 here is CASSTIEADSFF. As DNA, the CDR3 is TGTGCCAGCTCAACAATTGAAGCGGATTCGTTCTTC.

The V gene is TRBV5-6, the J gene TRBJ2-5; D remains ambiguous. The CDR3 contains 13 residues. Germline values: CDR1 SGHDT, CDR2 YYEEEE. The V gene lost 1 base and the J gene lost 4 bases, with 8 bases spanning the gap. The CDR3 loop reads CASSLRLRETQYF. CDR3 nucleotide sequence: TGTGCCAGCAGCTTGCGGCTTCGAGAGACCCAGTACTTC.

This chain uses TRBV27 with TRBJ2-7, with D uncertain. The CDR3 runs 14 residues. Germline values: CDR1 MNHEY, CDR2 SMNVEV (reference sequence). Trimming left V 2 bases short and J 0 bases short, with 8 bases between. The CDR3 nucleotides are TGTGCCAGCAGTTTAAGCGAGATCTCCTACGAGCAGTACTTC. Residues: CASSLSEISYEQYF.

V usage is TRBV11-1 and J usage is TRBJ1-5; 8 bases are shared with TRBD1. Looked up from germline, CDR1 is SGHAT and CDR2 is FQDESV (reference sequence). Trimming at V came to 2 bases and at J to 0 bases, leaving 15 bases not matched to a gene. This CDR3 spans 20 amino acids. The CDR3 DNA is TGTGCCAGCAGCTTATCGGGCGGGACAGGCCACACCTATAGCAATCAGCCCCAGCATTTT. Protein product: CASSLSGGTGHTYSNQPQHF. Full variable domain (missing parts from reference TRBV11-1 and TRBJ1-5): EAEVAQSPRYKITEKSQAVAFWCDPISGHATLYWYRQILGQGPELLVQFQDESVVDDSQLPKDRFSAERLKGVDSTLKIQPAELGDSAMYLCASSLSGGTGHTYSNQPQHFGDGTRLSIL.

The chain links TRBV29-1 to TRBJ2-1; no firm D call. CDR3 length: 11 amino acids. Between the trimmed V and J ends, which lost 4 bases and 9 bases, there was a span of 10 bases. From germline, CDR1 is SQVTM and CDR2 ANQGSEA. The DNA of the CDR3 is TGCAGCGTTGCGTTGAGTTCTGAGCAGTTCTTC. Translation gives CSVALSSEQFF.

The chain is built from TRBV20-1 and TRBJ2-4; 11 bases match TRBD2. Trimming took 0 bases from V and 12 from J; bases not matched to a gene: 7. The CDR3 consists of 14 residues. Germline CDR1 is DFQATT and CDR2 is SNEGSKA (reference sequence). CDR3 DNA: TGCAGTGCTAGAGAAGGTACTAGCGGGGGAAATCAGTACTTC. Translated, it gives CSAREGTSGGNQYF.

The rearrangement joins TRBV3-1 to TRBJ2-2, with 7 bases lining up with TRBD1. CDR3 length: 15 residues. From germline, CDR1 is LGHDT and CDR2 YNNKEL (reference sequence). The J segment lost 2 bases and the V segment lost 5 bases, leaving 5 bases of the junction unmatched. CDR3 loop: CASSVGTANTGELFF. The CDR3 nucleotides are TGTGCCAGCAGCGTTGGGACAGCCAACACCGGGGAGCTGTTTTTT.

The chain combines TRBV4-3 with TRBJ1-1; D perhaps matches TRBD1 (6 bases). Germline assignment: CDR1 LGHNA and CDR2 YSLEER. This CDR3 is 17 amino acids long. V was pared by 3 bases and J by 3 bases, with 20 bases between. The CDR3 DNA reads as TGCGCCAGCAGCCATCCCCGGGGGGGCCCGTATGACACTGAAGCTTTCTTT. This gives the protein CASSHPRGGPYDTEAFF.

This chain uses TRBV4-1 with TRBJ2-3; possible D gene TRBD2, 6 bases. Trimming shortened V by 4 bases and J by 0 bases, and 11 bases separated the two germline ends. This CDR3 spans 15 amino acids. CDR1 MGHRA and CDR2 YSYEKL come from the germline V gene. CDR3 coding DNA: TGCGCCAGCAGCCGCCTACGGGGGAGCACAGATACGCAGTATTTT. This sequence encodes CASSRLRGSTDTQYF.

The chain is built from TRBV6-1 and TRBJ1-2; 11 bases fit TRBD1. CDR3 length: 18 amino acids. The V gene's germline CDR1 is MNHNS and CDR2 SASEGT. V gave up 7 bases and J gave up 1 base; unmatched junction bases: 14. The CDR3 region has the DNA TGTGCCAGCAACCCTAGGGGGGGACAGGGGGGACTTAACTATGGCTACACCTTC. Amino acids: CASNPRGGQGGLNYGYTF.

The chain recombines TRBV5-4 with TRBJ2-5; D is perhaps TRBD1 or TRBD2 (6 bases each). In germline, CDR1 is SGHNT, CDR2 YYREEE (reference sequence). Trimming took 3 bases from V and 2 from J, leaving 14 bases between them. The CDR3 contains 15 residues. The CDR3 loop is CASSWGALGQETQYF. The CDR3 bases are TGTGCCAGCAGCTGGGGGGCCCTAGGACAAGAGACCCAGTACTTC. Complete variable domain (other parts from reference TRBV5-4 and TRBJ2-5): ETGVTQSPTHLIKTRGQQVTLRCSSQSGHNTVSWYQQALGQGPQFIFQYYREEENGRGNFPPRFSGLQFPNYSSELNVNALELDDSALYLCASSWGALGQETQYFGPGTRLLVL.

The chain links TRBV28 to TRBJ2-1, with 14 bases lining up with TRBD2. Germline CDR1 and CDR2: MDHEN and SYDVKM. This CDR3 spans 18 amino acids. The trim removed 5 bases at V and 4 bases at J, leaving 10 bases unmatched. The CDR3 here is CASSGGTSGSGGYNEQFF. CDR3 in DNA: TGTGCCAGCAGTGGTGGGACTAGCGGGAGCGGCGGTTACAATGAGCAGTTCTTC.

The chain carries TRBV28 and TRBJ2-6; TRBD1 agrees at 9 bases. After removal of 5 bases from V and 0 bases from J, the junction contained 11 bases not matched to a gene. The CDR3 sequence is 19 residues long. Germline loops: CDR1 MDHEN, CDR2 SYDVKM. As DNA, the CDR3 is TGTGCCAGCAGTCCCGGGACAGGGACCCCCCTCTCTGGGGCCAACGTCCTGACTTTC. It yields the protein CASSPGTGTPLSGANVLTF.

This chain joins TRBV5-1 and TRBJ1-1; no firm D call. V lost 0 bases and J lost 0, with 6 bases in between. The V gene's germline CDR1 is SGHRS and CDR2 YFSETQ. There are 14 residues in the CDR3. CDR3 sequence reads: CASSLDVVNTEAFF. CDR3 DNA: TGCGCCAGCAGCTTGGATGTAGTGAACACTGAAGCTTTCTTT.

The CDR3 DNA is TGTGCCGTCGAAGGGGGAGTATCCTACGAGCAGTACTTC. As protein: CAVEGGVSYEQYF. The gene calls are TRBV6-1 and TRBJ2-7; D perhaps matches TRBD1 (6 bases). V shed 11 bases and J shed 1 base, with 15 bases lying between them. Germline V gene data show CDR1 as MNHNS and CDR2 as SASEGT. There are 13 residues in the CDR3.

This chain joins TRBV11-2 and TRBJ1-1, with 8 bases aligning to TRBD1. The CDR3 sequence is 19 residues long. After removal of 3 bases from V and 0 bases from J, the junction contained 15 bases not matched to a gene. Germline V lookup: CDR1 SGHAT, CDR2 FQNNGV. CDR3 nucleotides: TGTGCCAGCAGCTTCCGAGGACAGGGACACCCTTCCATGAACACTGAAGCTTTCTTT. Protein product: CASSFRGQGHPSMNTEAFF.

The CDR3 loop reads CASSLEMNYEQYF. CDR3 nucleotides: TGTGCCAGCAGCTTAGAGATGAATTACGAGCAGTACTTC. The chain recombines TRBV7-9 with TRBJ2-7; D is unclear. The CDR3 runs to 13 residues. The germline V gene has CDR1 SEHNR and CDR2 FQNEAQ (reference sequence). V was cut by 1 base and J by 4 bases, with 8 bases left in between.

The CDR3 coding sequence is TGCGCCAGCAGCTTTTCTAGCGGGGACAATGAGCAGTTCTTC. This encodes CASSFSSGDNEQFF. J is TRBJ2-1 and V is TRBV5-1, with 9 bases identical to TRBD2. With 2 bases clipped from V and 5 bases from J, the junction kept 2 bases outside the gene matches. CDR1 is SGHRS, CDR2 YFSETQ, per germline. The CDR3 has 14 amino acids.

CDR3 nucleotide sequence: TGTGCCACCGGGGGGACAGGGGGTTGGACTGAAGCTTTCTTT. As protein: CATGGTGGWTEAFF. The genes are TRBV15 and TRBJ1-1; 11 bases fit TRBD1. Per the germline V gene, CDR1 is LNHNV and CDR2 is YYDKDF (reference sequence). The trim removed 8 bases at V and 5 bases at J, leaving 7 bases unmatched. This CDR3 is built from 14 residues. Based on the CDR3 plus reference TRBV15 and TRBJ1-1, the full variable domain is DAMVIQNPRYQVTQFGKPVTLSCSQTLNHNVMYWYQQKSSQAPKLLFHYYDKDFNNEADTPDNFQSRRPNTSFCFLDIRSPGLGDTAMYLCATGGTGGWTEAFFGQGTRLTVV.

CDR3 sequence (DNA): TGTGCCAGCAGCTTAGTATCAGGGCCGCCCGTCACAGATACGCAGTATTTT. It is translated as CASSLVSGPPVTDTQYF. The chain carries TRBV7-9 and TRBJ2-3; possible D gene TRBD1, 5 bases. Germline V gene data show CDR1 as SEHNR and CDR2 as FQNEAQ (reference sequence). The CDR3 loop spans 17 amino acids. V lost 1 base and J 2 bases, leaving 16 bases between the germline ends.

The V call is TRBV13, the J call TRBJ2-1; D is uncertain. Germline-derived CDR1 and CDR2 are PRHDT and FYEKMQ (reference sequence). This CDR3 spans 12 amino acids. Trimming took off 0 bases at V and 12 bases at J, with 9 bases between the two ends. The CDR3 nucleotides read TGTGCCAGCAGCTTAGGCCCGGAAGGGCAGTTCTTC. Amino acids: CASSLGPEGQFF.